The 7 T cell receptor beta chains reported below all come from one sample, sequenced in a study of neoadjuvant nivolumab and ipilimumab in lung cancer. Assay used: immunoSEQ multiplex PCR; TCRdb lists only in-frame clones, some missing. The data hold 10,000 to 15,000 clones, with 90% to 96% observed a single time. This sample comprised peripheral blood, obtained after neoadjuvant nivolumab, alone or with ipilimumab, at or shortly before surgery. The receptors come from an adult with non-small cell lung cancer.

This sequence joins TRBV6-4 and TRBJ2-1, with 11 bases that match TRBD2. CDR1 MRHNA and CDR2 SNTAGT come from the germline V gene. J gave up 6 bases and V 4 bases, and 2 bases lay outside the gene matches. The CDR3 spans 14 residues. The CDR3 DNA follows: TGTGCCAGCAGTGCAGGGACTAGCGGCAATGAGCAGTTCTTC. This gives the protein CASSAGTSGNEQFF.

The chain employs TRBV2 and TRBJ2-1, with no clear D. The CDR3 is 13 amino acids. V was clipped by 6 bases and J by 5 bases, with 11 bases between them. CDR1 and CDR2 from the germline V gene are SNHLY and FYNNEI. Here the CDR3 DNA reads TGTGCCAGCAGCGTCGACCGGGACAATGAGCAGTTCTTC. As protein: CASSVDRDNEQFF. Looking up the rest from reference TRBV2 and TRBJ2-1 gives the full variable domain: EPEVTQTPSHQVTQMGQEVILRCVPISNHLYFYWYRQILGQKVEFLVSFYNNEISEKSEIFDDQFSVERPDGSNFTLKIRSTKLEDSAMYFCASSVDRDNEQFFGPGTRLTVL.

The chain links TRBV28 to TRBJ2-1; D could derive from TRBD1 or TRBD2 (5 bases each). The CDR3 is 16 residues long. The V gene lost 5 bases and the J gene lost 1 base, with 15 bases spanning the gap. The germline gives CDR1 MDHEN, CDR2 SYDVKM. The CDR3 loop reads CASSPPGDGSYNEQFF. DNA of the CDR3: TGTGCCAGCAGTCCTCCCGGGGACGGTTCCTACAATGAGCAGTTCTTC.

The rearrangement joins TRBV19 to TRBJ2-7, with unresolved D. Per the germline V gene, CDR1 is LNHDA and CDR2 is SQIVND (reference sequence). The CDR3 extends over 12 amino acids. V was cut by 10 bases and J by 2 bases, with 12 bases left in between. The CDR3 region is CAITDGAYEQYF. The CDR3 bases are TGTGCCATCACCGACGGAGCCTACGAGCAGTACTTC.

This chain joins TRBV10-2 and TRBJ1-1; tentatively, D is TRBD1 (6 bases). The CDR3 covers 16 residues. V was pared by 0 bases and J by 1 base, with 12 bases between. Germline V gene lookup returns CDR1 WSHSY and CDR2 SAAADI. DNA of the CDR3: TGCGCCAGCAGTGAGTCGCCAGGGGATGGGAACACTGAAGCTTTCTTT. Residues: CASSESPGDGNTEAFF.

The rearrangement joins TRBV10-3 to TRBJ2-1, with D maybe TRBD2 (6 bases). The germline gives CDR1 ENHRY, CDR2 SYGVKD. Trimming stripped 3 bases from V and 5 bases from J, with 11 bases between. The CDR3 covers 14 residues. The CDR3 DNA follows: TGTGCCATCAGTGAACGGGAGCAAAACAATGAGCAGTTCTTC. Translating gives CAISEREQNNEQFF.

The chain combines TRBV5-8 with TRBJ2-2; unclear D gene. V lost 1 base and J 1 base, leaving 8 bases between the germline ends. The germline V gene encodes CDR1 SGHTS and CDR2 YDEGEE. CDR3 length: 15 residues. The CDR3 is CASSLQGLNTGELFF. The CDR3 DNA reads as TGTGCCAGCAGCTTGCAAGGGCTGAACACCGGGGAGCTGTTTTTT.